Below are 23 T cell receptor beta chains sequenced from a single sample in a study of OX40 agonist ivuxolimab in advanced cancers. The protocol was immunoSEQ multiplex PCR, while the TCRdb copy is restricted to in-frame clones and leaves out a portion. The table shows approximately 130,000 clones, with roughly 91% occurring only once. The sequences come from CD4+ or CD8+ T cells sorted from blood, collected in a trial of the OX40 agonist ivuxolimab. The receptors derive from an adult with an advanced solid tumor such as melanoma, head and neck, liver or kidney cancer.

The genes are TRBV7-3 and TRBJ2-7, with TRBD2 matching over 14 bases. Germline V gene lookup returns CDR1 SGHTA and CDR2 FQGTGA. The CDR3 totals 16 residues. The junction had 10 bases not matched to a gene; V was cut back by 4 bases and J by 8 bases. The DNA of the CDR3 is TGTGCCAGCAGCTCAAGAGGCGGGACTAGCGGGAGTAAGCAGTACTTC. The encoded protein is CASSSRGGTSGSKQYF. The full variable domain, with the rest looked up from reference TRBV7-3 and TRBJ2-7, is GAGVSQTPSNKVTEKGKYVELRCDPISGHTALYWYRQSLGQGPEFLIYFQGTGAADDSGLPNDRFFAVRPEGSVSTLKIQRTERGDSAVYLCASSSRGGTSGSKQYFGPGTRLTVT.

The chain recombines TRBV5-5 with TRBJ1-1; D perhaps matches TRBD1 (5 bases). V lost 1 base, J lost 0 bases, and 16 bases lay in between. Germline V CDR1 and CDR2: SGHKS, YYEKEE (reference sequence). This CDR3 has 17 residues. The CDR3 here is CASSLSGVRGVNTEAFF. CDR3 bases: TGTGCCAGCAGCTTGAGTGGGGTACGAGGGGTGAACACTGAAGCTTTCTTT.

This chain links TRBV5-4 with TRBJ2-7, with TRBD2 matching over 7 bases. The CDR3 loop spans 14 amino acids. The V gene's germline CDR1 is SGHNT and CDR2 YYREEE (reference sequence). V lost 4 bases, J lost 1 base, and 5 bases stayed unmatched. The CDR3, as DNA: TGTGCCAGCAGCAGCCGGGACTATTCCTACGAGCAGTACTTC. Translation gives CASSSRDYSYEQYF.

The rearrangement links TRBV18 to TRBJ1-5; 7 nucleotides align to TRBD1. The CDR3 length is 14 residues. The V and J ends lost 3 bases and 6 bases, in that order; junction bases with no gene match: 5. CDR1 KGHSH and CDR2 LQKENI come from the germline V gene. This chain's CDR3 is CASSPETGSQPQHF. The CDR3 coding sequence is TGTGCCAGCTCACCGGAGACAGGGAGTCAGCCCCAGCATTTT.

The rearrangement uses TRBV5-1 and TRBJ2-7; TRBD1 matches 9 bases. The CDR3 runs to 16 residues. V was pared by 0 bases and J by 6 bases, with 10 bases of the junction left unmatched. Germline CDR1 is SGHRS and CDR2 is YFSETQ. This CDR3 reads CASSLATGTGMGEQYF. As DNA, the CDR3 is TGCGCCAGCAGCTTGGCGACCGGGACAGGGATGGGCGAGCAGTACTTC.

The CDR3 reads CASSPTSGNTIYF. DNA of the CDR3: TGTGCCAGCAGCCCAACCTCTGGAAACACCATATATTTT. The rearrangement uses TRBV5-4 and TRBJ1-3; D remains unclear. Germline CDR1 is SGHNT and CDR2 is YYREEE (reference sequence). This CDR3 region has 13 residues. V dropped 4 bases and J dropped 0 bases, with 5 bases sitting between them.

The chain employs TRBV5-1 and TRBJ2-5; 9 positions agree with TRBD2. V lost 2 bases and J lost 5; bases outside the gene matches: 13. This CDR3 is built from 17 residues. Germline V gene lookup returns CDR1 SGHRS and CDR2 YFSETQ. The CDR3 region is CASSFTGRSGGMETQYF. The CDR3 DNA follows: TGCGCCAGCAGCTTCACCGGCCGCAGCGGGGGGATGGAGACCCAGTACTTC.

This clone has only one observation. The chain has TRBV7-6 and TRBJ1-1; D gene uncertain. Trimming pared 3 bases from V and 0 bases from J, leaving 2 bases between. Germline V gene data show CDR1 as SGHVS and CDR2 as FNYEAQ. This CDR3 region has 12 residues. CDR3 in amino acids: CASSLMNTEAFF. CDR3 DNA sequence: TGTGCCAGCAGCTTGATGAACACTGAAGCTTTCTTT.

The chain employs TRBV5-1 and TRBJ2-3; 7 bases agree with TRBD2. CDR1 is SGHRS and CDR2 is YFSETQ in the germline V gene. V lost 0 bases to trimming and J lost 2 bases; unmatched junction nucleotides: 6. This CDR3 comprises 16 residues. The CDR3 DNA is TGCGCCAGCAGCTTGGGGGCTAGCGGACACACAGATACGCAGTATTTT. It is translated as CASSLGASGHTDTQYF.

The V and J genes are TRBV11-2 and TRBJ2-7; tentative D call: TRBD2 (6 bases). The length of the CDR3 is 16 residues. CDR1 and CDR2 (germline): SGHAT, FQNNGV. Trimming stripped 0 bases from V and 3 bases from J, with 15 bases between. CDR3 region: CASSLDGVAVYYEQYF. CDR3 DNA: TGTGCCAGCAGCTTAGATGGAGTAGCGGTCTACTACGAGCAGTACTTC.

The J gene is TRBJ2-3, the V gene TRBV4-2, with D possibly being TRBD2 (6 bases). CDR1 LGHNA and CDR2 YNFKEQ come from the germline V gene. There are 17 residues in the CDR3. V was cut by 9 bases and J by 2 bases, with 24 bases left in between. The CDR3 reads CARSFRTRAGYTDTQYF. CDR3 sequence (DNA): TGTGCCAGAAGCTTTCGAACCCGCGCGGGATACACAGATACGCAGTATTTT.

This chain links TRBV7-2 with TRBJ1-5; weak D call: TRBD1 (5 bases). This CDR3 has 16 amino acids. V lost 5 bases and J lost 6, with 20 bases in between. Germline CDR1 is SGHTA and CDR2 is FQGNSA. The DNA of the CDR3 is TGTGCCAGCAGCCAATCGGCCGGGACCTTCCTTCAGCCCCAGCATTTT. Protein sequence: CASSQSAGTFLQPQHF.

This rearrangement joins TRBV7-2 to TRBJ1-2; D perhaps matches TRBD1 (6 bases). Trimming cost V 5 bases and J 8 bases, with 18 bases left between them. There are 14 residues in the CDR3. Germline values: CDR1 SGHTA, CDR2 FQGNSA. The DNA for the CDR3 is TGTGCCAGCAGCCCCGAGCGGCTCCAGGGGGGCTACACCTTC. Translating gives CASSPERLQGGYTF.

V gene TRBV19 combines with J gene TRBJ2-2; 7 nucleotides match TRBD2. The CDR3 runs to 16 residues. In germline, CDR1 is LNHDA, CDR2 SQIVND (reference sequence). Trimming took 7 bases from V and 1 from J; bases not matched to a gene: 9. The CDR3 protein is CASNPGGGWNTGELFF. The DNA for the CDR3 is TGTGCCAGTAATCCTGGGGGAGGGTGGAACACCGGGGAGCTGTTTTTT.

The V and J genes are TRBV28 and TRBJ1-2; D may be TRBD1 (5 bases). Trimming shortened V by 1 base and J by 4 bases, and 10 bases separated the two germline ends. CDR1 and CDR2 (germline): MDHEN, SYDVKM. This CDR3 is built from 14 residues. DNA of the CDR3: TGTGCCAGCAGTTTATTGTCAGGGCCCTATGGCTACACCTTC. This gives the protein CASSLLSGPYGYTF.

Remarks on this clone: The sample holds other DNA sequences that translate to the same CDR3. The chain has TRBV10-3 and TRBJ2-7, with D uncertain. V lost 6 bases and J 0 bases, leaving 15 bases between the germline ends. Germline lookup yields CDR1 ENHRY and CDR2 SYGVKD. The CDR3 covers 15 residues. For the CDR3, the DNA is TGTGCCATCAGCCGAGACCTTTTAAGCTCCTACGAGCAGTACTTC. Translation: CAISRDLLSSYEQYF.

The rearrangement links TRBV7-6 to TRBJ1-4; perhaps TRBD1 as D (5 bases). Trimming removed 0 bases from V and 4 bases from J, with 18 bases in between. The CDR3 loop spans 18 amino acids. Per the germline V gene, CDR1 is SGHVS and CDR2 is FNYEAQ. The DNA of the CDR3 is TGTGCCAGCAGCTTAGCAGCGGGCAACAGGTTCGGTAATGAAAAACTGTTTTTT. It yields the protein CASSLAAGNRFGNEKLFF.

CDR3 DNA: TGTGCCAGCAGCCAATTGAGCGGGGCCTTGGGAGAGACCCAGTACTTC. Protein sequence: CASSQLSGALGETQYF. V gene TRBV14 combines with J gene TRBJ2-5; 7 nucleotides align to TRBD2. Germline loops: CDR1 SGHDN, CDR2 FVKESK. The V and J ends lost 2 bases and 4 bases, in that order; junction bases with no gene match: 10. The length of the CDR3 is 16 residues. The full variable domain, with the rest looked up from reference TRBV14 and TRBJ2-5, is EAGVTQFPSHSVIEKGQTVTLRCDPISGHDNLYWYRRVMGKEIKFLLHFVKESKQDESGMPNNRFLAERTGGTYSTLKVQPAELEDSGVYFCASSQLSGALGETQYFGPGTRLLVL.

This sequence joins TRBV2 and TRBJ1-5; 9 positions agree with TRBD1. The CDR3 is made up of 15 amino acids. Germline V gene sequence: CDR1 SNHLY, CDR2 FYNNEI. Trimming at V came to 7 bases and at J to 5 bases, leaving 9 bases not matched to a gene. Here the CDR3 reads CASIEGTGLHQPQHF. In DNA, the CDR3 is TGTGCCAGCATCGAAGGGACAGGGCTCCATCAGCCCCAGCATTTT. Full variable domain (rest looked up from reference TRBV2 and TRBJ1-5): EPEVTQTPSHQVTQMGQEVILRCVPISNHLYFYWYRQILGQKVEFLVSFYNNEISEKSEIFDDQFSVERPDGSNFTLKIRSTKLEDSAMYFCASIEGTGLHQPQHFGDGTRLSIL.

The V call is TRBV6-1, the J call TRBJ2-5; 11 positions match TRBD2. Germline CDR1 is MNHNS and CDR2 is SASEGT. The trim removed 2 bases at V and 2 bases at J, leaving 10 bases unmatched. CDR3 length equals 18 residues. Written as DNA, the CDR3 is TGTGCCAGCAGTGAAAGCCTAGCGGGGGGCCAGGTACAAGAGACCCAGTACTTC. It specifies CASSESLAGGQVQETQYF.

The chain employs TRBV7-3 and TRBJ1-1, with 8 bases matching TRBD1. Germline loops: CDR1 SGHTA, CDR2 FQGTGA. The CDR3 extends over 14 amino acids. The V gene end was trimmed by 5 bases and the J gene end by 4 bases; junction bases not matched to a gene: 6. CDR3 region: CASSRTGRSTEAFF. Here the CDR3 DNA reads TGTGCCAGCAGCCGGACAGGGCGGTCCACTGAAGCTTTCTTT.

J is TRBJ2-1 and V is TRBV5-8; D is perhaps TRBD1 or TRBD2 (5 bases each). The V gene's germline CDR1 is SGHTS and CDR2 YDEGEE. The CDR3 extends over 15 amino acids. Trimming cost V 5 bases and J 6 bases, with 18 bases left between them. The CDR3 region has the DNA TGTGCCAGCAGGAATCCCGGGACCTTAAGCAATGAGCAGTTCTTC. Translated, it gives CASRNPGTLSNEQFF.

This chain links TRBV1 with TRBJ1-4; TRBD1 reflects the table's D call only, with no check against the DNA. TRBV1 is shown as a pseudogene. This CDR3 contains 17 residues. The DNA for the CDR3 is TGCACCAGCAGCCCAGGGGCCCACCCCCCAACTAATGAAAAACTGTTTTTT. It codes for CTSSPGAHPPTNEKLFF.